The entry that follows covers one TCR beta chain sequence. Trimming removed 4 bases from V and 1 base from J, with 19 bases in between. Germline V gives CDR1 SEHNR, CDR2 FQNEAQ (reference sequence). The CDR3 runs to 17 residues. This entry is derived from a study of CD8 T cells in Susac syndrome. The authors reverse transcribed about 0.5 to 1 ug RNA with random hexamers. TCRdb fed the immunoSEQ multiplex PCR reads into MiXCR, producing one record per CDR3 protein. The repertoire consists of 400,000 to 550,000 distinct CDR3 sequences, with roughly 85% occurring once and the leading ten covering roughly 0.1%.

The TCR originated in a human donor with multiple sclerosis. This chain connects TRBV7-9 to TRBJ1-1; D remains ambiguous. The sequencing sample was made of CD8+ T cells from PBMCs. The CDR3 loop is CASSSPGSVLGNTEAFF. The DNA of the CDR3 is TGTGCCAGCAGCTCCCCTGGTTCTGTTCTCGGGAACACTGAAGCTTTCTTT.